This T cell receptor beta chain was retrieved from a study of cytomegalovirus exposure and HLA in healthy donors. Here immunoSEQ multiplex PCR was the method, and the copy in TCRdb shows in-frame clones only, minus some. The sample consists of hundreds of thousands of clones, 86% of them appearing once. The TCR originated in a woman aged 18 to 35 in good health and CMV-seronegative. Sequences were obtained from PBMCs.

CDR3 in DNA: TGCGCCAGCAGCTTGGATCCAGTCTCCGCGAACACCGGGGAGCTGTTTTTT. The encoded protein is CASSLDPVSANTGELFF. V and J are TRBV5-1 and TRBJ2-2, with D unresolved. The CDR3 extends over 17 amino acids. Germline V gene sequence: CDR1 SGHRS, CDR2 YFSETQ. V gave up 0 bases and J gave up 0 bases, with 12 bases separating them.